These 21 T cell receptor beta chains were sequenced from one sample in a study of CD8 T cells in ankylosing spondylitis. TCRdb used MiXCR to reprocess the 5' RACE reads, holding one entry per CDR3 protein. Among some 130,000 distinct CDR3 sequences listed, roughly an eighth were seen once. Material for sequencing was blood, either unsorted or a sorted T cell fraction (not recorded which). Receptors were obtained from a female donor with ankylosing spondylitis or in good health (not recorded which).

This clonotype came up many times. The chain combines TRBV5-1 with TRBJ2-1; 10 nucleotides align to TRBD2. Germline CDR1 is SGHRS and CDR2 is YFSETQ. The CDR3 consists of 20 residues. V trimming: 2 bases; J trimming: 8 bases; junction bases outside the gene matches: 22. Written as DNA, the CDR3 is TGCGCCAGCAGCTTTAAGGCTAGCGGGAGAGAGTATTTCATGGTGCATGAGCAGTTCTTC. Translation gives CASSFKASGREYFMVHEQFF.

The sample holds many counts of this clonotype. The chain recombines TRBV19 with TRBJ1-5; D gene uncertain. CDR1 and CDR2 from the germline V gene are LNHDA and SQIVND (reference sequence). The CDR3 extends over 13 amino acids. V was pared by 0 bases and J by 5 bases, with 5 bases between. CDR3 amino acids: CASSIDRYQPQHF. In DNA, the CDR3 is TGTGCCAGTAGTATAGACAGATATCAGCCCCAGCATTTT.

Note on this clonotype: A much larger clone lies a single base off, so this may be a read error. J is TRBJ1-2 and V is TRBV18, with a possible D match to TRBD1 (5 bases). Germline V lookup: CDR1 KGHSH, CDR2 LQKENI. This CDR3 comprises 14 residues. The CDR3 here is CASSIPQKGLGDTF. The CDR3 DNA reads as TGTGCCAGCTCCATCCCTCAGAAGGGACTTGGCGACACCTTC.

CDR3 region: CASSRQAPYEQYF. In nucleotides, the CDR3 is TGTGCCAGCAGTCGACAGGCCCCCTACGAGCAGTACTTC. This chain links TRBV28 with TRBJ2-7, with D possibly matching TRBD1 (6 bases). This CDR3 comprises 13 residues. Looked up from germline, CDR1 is MDHEN and CDR2 is SYDVKM. V was shortened by 5 bases and J by 2 bases, with 10 bases between the two germline ends.

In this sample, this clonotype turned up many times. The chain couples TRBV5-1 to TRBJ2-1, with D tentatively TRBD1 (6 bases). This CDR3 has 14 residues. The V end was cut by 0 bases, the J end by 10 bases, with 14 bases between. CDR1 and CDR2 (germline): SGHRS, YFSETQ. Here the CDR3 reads CASSLDRVGEEQFF. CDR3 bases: TGCGCCAGCAGCTTGGACAGGGTAGGAGAGGAGCAGTTCTTC.

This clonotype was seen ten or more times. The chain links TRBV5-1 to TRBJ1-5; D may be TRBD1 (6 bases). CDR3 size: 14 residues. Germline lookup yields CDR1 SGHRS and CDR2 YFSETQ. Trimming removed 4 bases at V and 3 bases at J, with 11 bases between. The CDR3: CASSVDSINQPQHF. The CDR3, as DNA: TGCGCCAGCAGCGTGGACAGTATCAATCAGCCCCAGCATTTT.

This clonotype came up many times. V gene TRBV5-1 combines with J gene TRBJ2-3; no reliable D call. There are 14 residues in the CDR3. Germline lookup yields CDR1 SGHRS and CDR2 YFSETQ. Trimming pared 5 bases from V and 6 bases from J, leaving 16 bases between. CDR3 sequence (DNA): TGCGCCAGCAGTGCTGACCTGATGGTGGATACGCAGTATTTT. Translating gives CASSADLMVDTQYF.

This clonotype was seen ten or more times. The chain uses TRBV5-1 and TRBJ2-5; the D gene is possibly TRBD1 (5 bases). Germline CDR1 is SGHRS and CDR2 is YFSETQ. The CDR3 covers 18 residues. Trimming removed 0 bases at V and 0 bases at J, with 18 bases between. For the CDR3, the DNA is TGCGCCAGCAGCTTGGGACTTTTAGCCAGGGCGTACCAAGAGACCCAGTACTTC. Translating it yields CASSLGLLARAYQETQYF.

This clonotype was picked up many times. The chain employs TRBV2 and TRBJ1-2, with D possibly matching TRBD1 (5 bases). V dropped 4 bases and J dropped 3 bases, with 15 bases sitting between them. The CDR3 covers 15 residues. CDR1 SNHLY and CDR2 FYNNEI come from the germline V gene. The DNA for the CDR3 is TGTGCCAGCAGTGTGGGGCCAGGTCTGGACTATGGCTACACCTTC. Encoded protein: CASSVGPGLDYGYTF.

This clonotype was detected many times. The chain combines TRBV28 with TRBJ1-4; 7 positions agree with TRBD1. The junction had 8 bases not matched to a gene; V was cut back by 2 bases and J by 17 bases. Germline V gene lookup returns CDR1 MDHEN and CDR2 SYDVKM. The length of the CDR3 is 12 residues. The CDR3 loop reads CASSLLDRAPFF. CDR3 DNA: TGTGCCAGCAGTTTACTCGACAGGGCCCCTTTTTTT.

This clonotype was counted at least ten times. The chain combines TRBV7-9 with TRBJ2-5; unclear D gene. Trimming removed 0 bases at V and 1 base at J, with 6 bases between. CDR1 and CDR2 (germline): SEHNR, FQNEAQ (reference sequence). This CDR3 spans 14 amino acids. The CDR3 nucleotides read TGTGCCAGCAGCTTAGCGTACAGCCAAGAGACCCAGTACTTC. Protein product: CASSLAYSQETQYF.

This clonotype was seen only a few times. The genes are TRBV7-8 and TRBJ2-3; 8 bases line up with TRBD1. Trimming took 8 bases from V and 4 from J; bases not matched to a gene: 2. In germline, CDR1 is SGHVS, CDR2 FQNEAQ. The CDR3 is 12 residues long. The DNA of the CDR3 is TGTGCCAGCGGGACAGGACCAGATACGCAGTATTTT. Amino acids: CASGTGPDTQYF. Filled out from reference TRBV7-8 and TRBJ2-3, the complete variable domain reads GAGVSQSPRYKVAKRGQDVALRCDPISGHVSLFWYQQALGQGPEFLTYFQNEAQLDKSGLPSDRFFAERPEGSVSTLKIQRTQQEDSAVYLCASGTGPDTQYFGPGTRLTVL.

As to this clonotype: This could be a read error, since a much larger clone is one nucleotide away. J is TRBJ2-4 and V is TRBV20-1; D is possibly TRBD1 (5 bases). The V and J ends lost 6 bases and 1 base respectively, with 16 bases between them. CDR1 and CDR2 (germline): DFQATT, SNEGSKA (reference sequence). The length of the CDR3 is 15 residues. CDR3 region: CSATDKVDAKNIQYF. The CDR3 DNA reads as TGCAGTGCCACGGACAAGGTGGACGCCAAAAACATTCAGTACTTC.

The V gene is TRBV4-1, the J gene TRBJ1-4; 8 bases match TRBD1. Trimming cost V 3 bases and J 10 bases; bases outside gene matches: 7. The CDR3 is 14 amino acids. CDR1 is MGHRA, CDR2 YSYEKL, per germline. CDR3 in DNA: TGCGCCAGCAGCCATTTACAGGGGGATCTAAAACTGTTTTTT. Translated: CASSHLQGDLKLFF.

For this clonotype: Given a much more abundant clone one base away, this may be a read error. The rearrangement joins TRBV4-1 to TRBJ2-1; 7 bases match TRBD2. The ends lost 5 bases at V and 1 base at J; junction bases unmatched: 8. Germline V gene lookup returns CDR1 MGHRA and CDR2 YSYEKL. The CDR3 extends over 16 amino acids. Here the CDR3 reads CASSEGRGRSYNEQFF. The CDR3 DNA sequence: TGCGCCAGCAGCGAAGGGCGGGGGAGGTCCTACAATGAGCAGTTCTTC.

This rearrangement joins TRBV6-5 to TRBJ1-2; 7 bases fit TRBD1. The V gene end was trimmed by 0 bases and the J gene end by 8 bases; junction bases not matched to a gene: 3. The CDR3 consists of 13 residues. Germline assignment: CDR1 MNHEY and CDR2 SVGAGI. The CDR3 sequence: CASSYSGGRGYTF. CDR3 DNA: TGTGCCAGCAGTTACTCAGGGGGCCGGGGCTACACCTTC.

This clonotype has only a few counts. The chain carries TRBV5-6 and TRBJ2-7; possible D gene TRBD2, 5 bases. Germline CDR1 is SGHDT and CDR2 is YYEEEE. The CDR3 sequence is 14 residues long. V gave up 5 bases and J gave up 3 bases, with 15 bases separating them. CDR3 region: CASSGRRPYYEQYF. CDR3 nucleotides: TGTGCCAGCAGTGGAAGGAGGCCCTACTACGAGCAGTACTTC.

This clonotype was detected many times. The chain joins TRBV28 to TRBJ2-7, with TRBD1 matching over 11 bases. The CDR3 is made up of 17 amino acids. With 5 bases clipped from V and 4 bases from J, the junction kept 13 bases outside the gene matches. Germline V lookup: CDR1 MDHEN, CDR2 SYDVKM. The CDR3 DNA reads TGTGCCAGCAGTCCCCCTGGGGGGACAGGGGGTTTATACGAGCAGTACTTC. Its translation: CASSPPGGTGGLYEQYF.

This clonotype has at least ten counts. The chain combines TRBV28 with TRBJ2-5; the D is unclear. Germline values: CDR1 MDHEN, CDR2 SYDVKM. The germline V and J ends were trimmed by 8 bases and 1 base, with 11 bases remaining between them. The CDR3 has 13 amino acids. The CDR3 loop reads CASHRRVQETQYF. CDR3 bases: TGTGCCAGCCACCGACGGGTCCAAGAGACCCAGTACTTC.

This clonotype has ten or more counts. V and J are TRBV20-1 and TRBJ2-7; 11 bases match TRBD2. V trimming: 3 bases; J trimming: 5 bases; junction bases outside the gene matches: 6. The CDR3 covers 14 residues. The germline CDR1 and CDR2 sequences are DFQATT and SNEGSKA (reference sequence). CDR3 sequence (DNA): TGCAGTGCTAGTTTCGCTAGCGGGGGGCACGAGCAGTACTTC. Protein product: CSASFASGGHEQYF.

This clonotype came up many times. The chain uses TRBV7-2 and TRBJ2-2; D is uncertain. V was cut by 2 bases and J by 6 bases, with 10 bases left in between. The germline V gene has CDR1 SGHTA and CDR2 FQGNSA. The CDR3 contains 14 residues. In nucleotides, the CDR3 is TGTGCCAGCAGCTTAAGAGTAGCAGCCGGGGAGCTGTTTTTT. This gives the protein CASSLRVAAGELFF.